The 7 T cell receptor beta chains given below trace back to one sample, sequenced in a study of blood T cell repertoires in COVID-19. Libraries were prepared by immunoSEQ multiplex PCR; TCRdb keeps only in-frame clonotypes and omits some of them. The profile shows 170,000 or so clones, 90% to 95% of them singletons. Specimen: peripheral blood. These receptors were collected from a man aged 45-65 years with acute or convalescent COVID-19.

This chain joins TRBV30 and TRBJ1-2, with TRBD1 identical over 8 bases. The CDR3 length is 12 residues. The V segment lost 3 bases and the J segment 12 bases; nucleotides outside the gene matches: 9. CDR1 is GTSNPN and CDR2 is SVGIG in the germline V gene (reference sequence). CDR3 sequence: CAWSGDRPAHTF. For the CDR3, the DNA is TGTGCCTGGAGCGGGGACAGGCCCGCTCACACCTTC.

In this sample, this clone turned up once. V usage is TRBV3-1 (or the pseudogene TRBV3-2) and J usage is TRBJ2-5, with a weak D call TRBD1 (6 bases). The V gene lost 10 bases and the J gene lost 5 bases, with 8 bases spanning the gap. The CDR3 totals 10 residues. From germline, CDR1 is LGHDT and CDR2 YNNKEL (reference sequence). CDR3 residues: CATGEETQYF. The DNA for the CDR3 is TGTGCCACAGGGGAGGAGACCCAGTACTTC.

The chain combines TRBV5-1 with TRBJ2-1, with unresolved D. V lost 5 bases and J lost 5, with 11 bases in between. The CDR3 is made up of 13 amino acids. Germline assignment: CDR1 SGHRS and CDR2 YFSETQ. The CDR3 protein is CASSGPSNNEQFF. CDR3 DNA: TGCGCCAGCAGTGGGCCCTCGAACAATGAGCAGTTCTTC. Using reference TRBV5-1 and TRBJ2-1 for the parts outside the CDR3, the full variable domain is KAGVTQTPRYLIKTRGQQVTLSCSPISGHRSVSWYQQTPGQGLQFLFEYFSETQRNKGNFPGRFSGRQFSNSRSEMNVSTLELGDSALYLCASSGPSNNEQFFGPGTRLTVL.

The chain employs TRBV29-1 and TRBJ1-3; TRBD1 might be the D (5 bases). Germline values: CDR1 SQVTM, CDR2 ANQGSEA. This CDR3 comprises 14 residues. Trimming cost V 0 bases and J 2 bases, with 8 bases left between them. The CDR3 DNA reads TGCAGCGTTGAAGATGCAGGGCCTGGAAACACCATATATTTT. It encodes CSVEDAGPGNTIYF. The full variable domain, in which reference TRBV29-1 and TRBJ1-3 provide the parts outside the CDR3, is SAVISQKPSRDICQRGTSLTIQCQVDSQVTMMFWYRQQPGQSLTLIATANQGSEATYESGFVIDKFPISRPNLTFSTLTVSNMSPEDSSIYLCSVEDAGPGNTIYFGEGSWLTVV.

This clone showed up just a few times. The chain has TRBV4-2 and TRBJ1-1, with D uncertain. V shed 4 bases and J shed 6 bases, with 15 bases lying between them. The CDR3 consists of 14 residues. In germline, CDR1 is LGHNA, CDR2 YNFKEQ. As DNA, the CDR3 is TGTGCCAGCAGCCCTGATCGAGCCATCGCTGAAGCTTTCTTT. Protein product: CASSPDRAIAEAFF.

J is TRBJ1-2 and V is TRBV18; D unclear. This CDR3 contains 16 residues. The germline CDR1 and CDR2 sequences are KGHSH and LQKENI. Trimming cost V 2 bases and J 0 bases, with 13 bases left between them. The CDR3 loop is CASSPEGGNPNYGYTF. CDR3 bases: TGTGCCAGCTCACCAGAGGGCGGAAACCCTAACTATGGCTACACCTTC.

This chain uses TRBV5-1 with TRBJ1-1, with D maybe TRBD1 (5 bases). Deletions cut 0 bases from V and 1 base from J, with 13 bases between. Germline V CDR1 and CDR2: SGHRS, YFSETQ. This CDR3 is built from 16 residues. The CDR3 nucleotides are TGCGCCAGCAGCTTGGTCGCAGGGCCCCAGAACACTGAAGCTTTCTTT. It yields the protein CASSLVAGPQNTEAFF.